The 10 T cell receptor beta chains below were found in one sample sequenced in a study of T-cell memory formation after mild COVID-19. TCRdb re-analysed the 5' RACE reads in MiXCR, keeping a single row per CDR3 protein. The sample contains about 560,000 distinct CDR3 sequences, about a fifth of which appear only once. Material for sequencing was PBMCs or a T cell subset sorted from them (not recorded which). Receptors originate from an adult woman who had mild COVID-19 (a few samples of this study predate the infection). Cell type and time point are not known.

The J gene is TRBJ2-7, the V gene TRBV29-1, with TRBD1 identical over 7 bases. Germline loops: CDR1 SQVTM, CDR2 ANQGSEA. The CDR3 has 14 amino acids. The V and J ends lost 2 bases and 2 bases, in that order; junction bases with no gene match: 6. For the CDR3, the DNA is TGCAGCGTTGAATACGGGACAGCTCCCTACGAGCAGTACTTC. Encoded protein: CSVEYGTAPYEQYF.

This clonotype was observed a handful of times. The chain couples TRBV7-7 to TRBJ2-1, with D maybe TRBD1 (6 bases). CDR3 length equals 15 residues. Germline V CDR1 and CDR2: SSHAT, FNYEAQ (reference sequence). Deletions cut 2 bases from V and 9 bases from J, with 17 bases between. The CDR3 nucleotides read TGTGCCAGCAGCTTAAGAAGGGACACATCCCTTGAGCAGTTCTTC. This codes for CASSLRRDTSLEQFF.

This clonotype appeared a few times. V and J are TRBV6-5 and TRBJ2-1; 11 bases are shared with TRBD2. Per germline, CDR1 MNHEY and CDR2 SVGAGI. The CDR3 consists of 17 residues. V was clipped by 6 bases and J by 2 bases; unmatched bases: 9. The CDR3 loop reads CASSRTSGSITYNEQFF. The DNA of the CDR3 is TGTGCCAGCAGCCGAACTAGCGGGAGTATTACCTACAATGAGCAGTTCTTC.

J is TRBJ2-7 and V is TRBV7-9; TRBD2 matches at 10 bases. In germline, CDR1 is SEHNR, CDR2 FQNEAQ (reference sequence). V shed 5 bases, J shed 8 bases, and the junction held 9 bases outside the gene matches. The length of the CDR3 is 14 residues. In nucleotides, the CDR3 is TGTGCCAGCAGCCCCGGGACTAGCGCAACGCAGCAGTACTTC. Its protein is CASSPGTSATQQYF. Supplemented by reference TRBV7-9 and TRBJ2-7, the full variable domain reads DTGVSQNPRHKITKRGQNVTFRCDPISEHNRLYWYRQTLGQGPEFLTYFQNEAQLEKSRLLSDRFSAERPKGSFSTLEIQRTEQGDSAMYLCASSPGTSATQQYFGPGTRLTVT.

This clonotype has a handful of counts. CDR3 protein: CASSVSGYQETQYF. The CDR3 region has the DNA TGTGCCAGCAGCGTTAGCGGGTACCAAGAGACCCAGTACTTC. The chain couples TRBV9 to TRBJ2-5; the match to TRBD2 covers 7 bases. V was pared by 2 bases and J by 0 bases, with 1 base of the junction left unmatched. Germline CDR1 is SGDLS and CDR2 is YYNGEE. The CDR3 totals 14 residues.

This chain connects TRBV7-2 to TRBJ2-5; D is perhaps TRBD1 (6 bases). Germline CDR1 is SGHTA and CDR2 is FQGNSA. This CDR3 spans 18 amino acids. V dropped 3 bases and J dropped 2 bases, with 22 bases sitting between them. DNA of the CDR3: TGTGCCAGCAGCTTCCCCCCCCGCAGGGGTAAGGGACAAGAGACCCAGTACTTC. Residues: CASSFPPRRGKGQETQYF.

This clonotype was seen a few times. CDR3 sequence: CASSDLRRAFF. CDR3 DNA sequence: TGTGCCAGCAGTGATTTACGTCGGGCTTTCTTT. V gene TRBV25-1 combines with J gene TRBJ1-1; D is uncertain. The germline gives CDR1 MGHDK, CDR2 SYGVNS. The V and J ends lost 3 bases and 11 bases respectively, with 10 bases between them. This CDR3 spans 11 amino acids.

This clonotype was detected only a few times. V usage is TRBV24-1 and J usage is TRBJ2-2, with 9 bases that match TRBD2. This CDR3 region has 16 residues. V shed 4 bases, J shed 6 bases, and the junction held 8 bases outside the gene matches. CDR1 is KGHDR, CDR2 SFDVKD, per germline. The CDR3 loop is CATSEPRGGGSGELFF. Here the CDR3 DNA reads TGTGCCACCAGTGAACCCCGCGGGGGGGGTTCCGGGGAGCTGTTTTTT.

There are a few counts of this clonotype. The rearrangement links TRBV9 to TRBJ2-5; D is undetermined. CDR3 length equals 14 residues. From germline, CDR1 is SGDLS and CDR2 YYNGEE. Trimming removed 0 bases at V and 4 bases at J, with 10 bases between. The CDR3 DNA sequence: TGTGCCAGCAGCGTAGGTTTGGGCGGAGAGACCCAGTACTTC. Encoded protein: CASSVGLGGETQYF.

There are a few counts of this clonotype. The chain joins TRBV12-3 or TRBV12-4 to TRBJ1-5; D may be TRBD1 (6 bases). Trimming shortened V by 6 bases and J by 1 base, and 25 bases separated the two germline ends. The CDR3 sequence is 19 residues long. DNA of the CDR3: TGTGCCAGCAGGCTTAAAGCGGGTGGAACAGGGTCGAGCAATCAGCCCCAGCATTTT. This codes for CASRLKAGGTGSSNQPQHF.